This TCR beta chain was recorded in a study of blood T cell repertoires in COVID-19. Study summary: COVID-19 samples collected from the United States, Italy and Spain covered acute and convalescent phases. PBMCs, B-cell-depleted T cells, or T cells were the source of the cDNA or gDNA that made up the material.

The participants were between roughly 18 and 89 years old and came from roughly 24 US areas. In assigning cohorts, the study relied on participant-reported clinical history. The repertoire was sequenced with immunoSEQ multiplex PCR; TCRdb's copy has only in-frame clones and lacks some. This table has about 240,000 clones, approximately 90% appearing once. Looked up from germline, CDR1 is SEHNR and CDR2 is FQNEAQ (reference sequence). The CDR3 has 16 residues. Trimming pared 1 base from V and 10 bases from J, leaving 19 bases between. The chain has TRBV7-9 and TRBJ1-4; D may be TRBD1 (5 bases). Sequencing input: PBMCs or T cells enriched from blood (not recorded which). This clonotype was sampled from a woman aged 25-40 years with acute COVID-19. The CDR3 region has the DNA TGTGCCAGCAGCTTAGGTGCCGGTCAGACGGGGGGAAAACTGTTTTTT. The encoded protein is CASSLGAGQTGGKLFF.